The 26 T cell receptor beta chains below all came from one sample that was sequenced in a study of technical replicates of blood from a few donors. TCRdb's table, derived via immunoSEQ multiplex PCR, lists solely in-frame clones and lacks some. This sample has over 65,000 clones, with about 94% found just once. What was sequenced was T cells isolated from PBMCs. The receptors come from a human donor in good health.

This sequence joins TRBV5-6 and TRBJ1-5, with 7 bases fitting TRBD1. This CDR3 comprises 16 residues. Trimming took 1 base from V and 4 from J; bases not matched to a gene: 8. Germline CDR1 and CDR2: SGHDT and YYEEEE. The CDR3 DNA reads as TGTGCCAGCAGCTTGAGTGGAGGGGGCCAGAATCAGCCCCAGCATTTT. Its protein is CASSLSGGGQNQPQHF.

The V gene is TRBV9, the J gene TRBJ2-1; tentative D call: TRBD2 (6 bases). This CDR3 contains 15 residues. The V gene lost 0 bases and the J gene lost 6 bases, with 13 bases spanning the gap. Germline CDR1 reads SGDLS; CDR2 reads YYNGEE. The CDR3 DNA is TGTGCCAGCAGCGTAGTTGGGGGGATTGGCAATGAGCAGTTCTTC. This gives the protein CASSVVGGIGNEQFF.

The chain uses TRBV19 and TRBJ1-5, with a weak D call TRBD1 (6 bases). Per the germline V gene, CDR1 is LNHDA and CDR2 is SQIVND (reference sequence). The CDR3 contains 13 residues. V was trimmed by 6 bases and J by 4 bases, leaving 10 bases between them. DNA of the CDR3: TGTGCCAGTAGGGACCAGGGGAATCAGCCCCAGCATTTT. This gives the protein CASRDQGNQPQHF.

The V and J genes are TRBV10-3 and TRBJ2-7; possibly TRBD2 for D (5 bases). Germline CDR1 reads ENHRY; CDR2 reads SYGVKD. CDR3 length: 11 amino acids. The V gene lost 4 bases and the J gene lost 4 bases, with 5 bases spanning the gap. The CDR3 nucleotides are TGTGCCATCAGTGGGGAGTACGAGCAGTACTTC. It encodes CAISGEYEQYF.

The chain has TRBV6-5 and TRBJ1-4, with 7 bases lining up with TRBD1. Germline V gives CDR1 MNHEY, CDR2 SVGAGI. The CDR3 loop spans 15 amino acids. Losses at the gene ends were 4 bases for V and 10 bases for J; bases not matched to a gene: 12. The CDR3 here is CASSWTGGGVRKLFF. The CDR3 bases are TGTGCCAGCAGTTGGACAGGAGGAGGTGTTAGAAAACTGTTTTTT.

The chain is built from TRBV5-1 and TRBJ1-4; weak D call: TRBD1 (5 bases). The CDR3 has 16 amino acids. The germline V and J ends were trimmed by 6 bases and 7 bases, with 22 bases remaining between them. CDR1 is SGHRS and CDR2 is YFSETQ in the germline V gene. The CDR3 sequence is CASTDPGGRDGEKLFF. In nucleotides, the CDR3 is TGCGCCAGCACCGACCCGGGGGGGAGAGACGGTGAAAAACTGTTTTTT.

The V gene is TRBV5-4, the J gene TRBJ2-2; tentative D call: TRBD2 (6 bases). V shed 2 bases and J shed 5 bases, with 10 bases lying between them. Per germline, CDR1 SGHNT and CDR2 YYREEE (reference sequence). The CDR3 extends over 14 amino acids. CDR3 residues: CASSFSRETGELFF. CDR3 DNA sequence: TGTGCCAGCAGCTTTTCCCGGGAGACCGGGGAGCTGTTTTTT.

The CDR3 sequence: CASSQGRSGLSSYEQYF. Written as DNA, the CDR3 is TGCGCCAGCAGCCAAGGAAGGTCGGGATTAAGCTCCTACGAGCAGTACTTC. The chain carries TRBV4-1 and TRBJ2-7; tentative D call: TRBD2 (5 bases). CDR3 length: 17 residues. Germline assignment: CDR1 MGHRA and CDR2 YSYEKL. The V end lost 1 base, the J end lost 0 bases, and 16 bases lay between the germline ends.

The chain employs TRBV5-4 and TRBJ1-2, with D possibly TRBD1 on 5 matching bases. From germline, CDR1 is SGHNT and CDR2 YYREEE (reference sequence). The CDR3 sequence is 16 residues long. The V and J ends lost 2 bases and 5 bases respectively, with 19 bases between them. CDR3 sequence (DNA): TGTGCCAGCAGCTTTGGCAGGGCGGAGCGACGGTATGGCTACACCTTC. Encoded protein: CASSFGRAERRYGYTF.

The chain links TRBV7-9 to TRBJ2-7; 7 bases line up with TRBD1. In germline, CDR1 is SEHNR, CDR2 FQNEAQ (reference sequence). V lost 5 bases and J lost 2; bases outside the gene matches: 18. This CDR3 is 18 amino acids long. CDR3 coding DNA: TGTGCCAGCAGCCGATACCCTGATGAACTACAGGGGACCTACGAGCAGTACTTC. This encodes CASSRYPDELQGTYEQYF.

The V and J genes are TRBV5-1 and TRBJ1-1, with 7 positions matching TRBD1. This CDR3 is built from 15 residues. CDR1 SGHRS and CDR2 YFSETQ come from the germline V gene. Trimming cost V 4 bases and J 8 bases; bases outside gene matches: 14. CDR3 bases: TGCGCCAGCAGCCCGGGACAGCCCGGCGGGGAGGAAGCTTTCTTT. Encoded protein: CASSPGQPGGEEAFF.

CDR3 nucleotide sequence: TGTGCCAGCAGTTACGAGGACCAGGGGAACACCATATATTTT. The encoded protein is CASSYEDQGNTIYF. The rearrangement links TRBV6-5 to TRBJ1-3, with D possibly TRBD1 on 6 matching bases. The V and J ends lost 2 bases and 7 bases respectively, with 12 bases between them. The CDR3 length is 14 residues. Germline loops: CDR1 MNHEY, CDR2 SVGAGI.

The chain joins TRBV5-1 to TRBJ2-1; D gene ambiguous. The CDR3 has 15 amino acids. With 3 bases removed from V and 0 bases from J, the gap between germline ends came to 10 bases. Germline loops: CDR1 SGHRS, CDR2 YFSETQ. The DNA for the CDR3 is TGCGCCAGCAGCTCTACTGGGCCCTCCTACAATGAGCAGTTCTTC. Its protein is CASSSTGPSYNEQFF.

The V gene is TRBV29-1, the J gene TRBJ1-1; no clear D. The V gene's germline CDR1 is SQVTM and CDR2 ANQGSEA. Trimming removed 8 bases from V and 4 bases from J, with 17 bases in between. This CDR3 contains 13 residues. The CDR3 loop reads CSIHSFWSTEAFF. The CDR3, as DNA: TGCAGCATCCACTCCTTTTGGAGCACTGAAGCTTTCTTT. The whole variable domain, remainder taken from reference TRBV29-1 and TRBJ1-1, is SAVISQKPSRDICQRGTSLTIQCQVDSQVTMMFWYRQQPGQSLTLIATANQGSEATYESGFVIDKFPISRPNLTFSTLTVSNMSPEDSSIYLCSIHSFWSTEAFFGQGTRLTVV.

This chain connects TRBV6-1 to TRBJ1-2, with 7 bases that match TRBD1. Germline V gene lookup returns CDR1 MNHNS and CDR2 SASEGT. This CDR3 contains 17 residues. V lost 2 bases to trimming and J lost 4 bases; unmatched junction nucleotides: 13. Here the CDR3 reads CASSESLSGQIFYGYTF. The CDR3, as DNA: TGTGCCAGCAGTGAATCCCTCTCGGGACAGATTTTCTATGGCTACACCTTC.

This sequence joins TRBV9 and TRBJ1-1; no firm D call. V was trimmed by 7 bases and J by 3 bases, leaving 7 bases between them. Germline CDR1 SGDLS, CDR2 YYNGEE. The CDR3 runs to 11 residues. The CDR3 sequence: CASGRDTEAFF. In DNA, the CDR3 is TGTGCCAGCGGCCGGGACACTGAAGCTTTCTTT.

The rearrangement joins TRBV4-1 to TRBJ1-2; D possibly corresponds to TRBD1 (5 bases). The CDR3 length is 14 residues. Trimming took 8 bases from V and 1 from J, leaving 14 bases between them. Germline V lookup: CDR1 MGHRA, CDR2 YSYEKL. CDR3 amino acids: CASRGGVGNYGYTF. The CDR3 DNA is TGCGCCAGCCGGGGGGGGGTAGGTAACTATGGCTACACCTTC.

The V and J genes are TRBV7-9 and TRBJ2-3; 13 bases map to TRBD2. J was trimmed by 3 bases and V by 11 bases; bases with no gene match: 8. The CDR3 runs to 15 residues. Per the germline V gene, CDR1 is SEHNR and CDR2 is FQNEAQ (reference sequence). The CDR3 DNA is TGTGCCGTAAAACGGACTAGCGGGAGAACAGATACGCAGTATTTT. This translates into CAVKRTSGRTDTQYF. The complete variable domain, with remaining parts taken from reference TRBV7-9 and TRBJ2-3, reads DTGVSQNPRHKITKRGQNVTFRCDPISEHNRLYWYRQTLGQGPEFLTYFQNEAQLEKSRLLSDRFSAERPKGSFSTLEIQRTEQGDSAMYLCAVKRTSGRTDTQYFGPGTRLTVL.

The V call is TRBV7-9, the J call TRBJ2-3, with 11 bases that match TRBD2. This CDR3 comprises 15 residues. From germline, CDR1 is SEHNR and CDR2 FQNEAQ (reference sequence). The V segment lost 5 bases and the J segment 5 bases; nucleotides outside the gene matches: 6. The CDR3 nucleotides read TGTGCCAGCAGCAGTAGCGGGAGGGCCGTAGATACGCAGTATTTT. As protein: CASSSSGRAVDTQYF.

The chain joins TRBV2 to TRBJ2-7; TRBD2 aligns across 10 bases. Losses at the gene ends were 6 bases for V and 3 bases for J; bases not matched to a gene: 8. The CDR3 extends over 15 amino acids. Germline V CDR1 and CDR2: SNHLY, FYNNEI. The CDR3 region is CASSVSGRRNYEQYF. CDR3 DNA: TGTGCCAGCAGCGTTAGCGGGAGGCGGAACTACGAGCAGTACTTC.

This sequence joins TRBV5-4 and TRBJ1-5; D gene unclear. The CDR3 runs 14 residues. Trimming pared 2 bases from V and 7 bases from J, leaving 13 bases between. Looked up from germline, CDR1 is SGHNT and CDR2 is YYREEE (reference sequence). CDR3 region: CASSLEGTTQPQHF. CDR3 DNA sequence: TGTGCCAGCAGCTTAGAGGGAACAACGCAGCCCCAGCATTTT.

The chain links TRBV7-8 to TRBJ2-5, with D unresolved. V gave up 0 bases and J gave up 5 bases, with 4 bases separating them. This CDR3 is built from 12 residues. In germline, CDR1 is SGHVS, CDR2 FQNEAQ. CDR3 DNA: TGTGCCAGCAGCTTAGCGCGTGAGACCCAGTACTTC. This gives the protein CASSLARETQYF.

This clone appeared a single time. The rearrangement joins TRBV9 to TRBJ2-5, with a possible D match to TRBD1 (5 bases). Germline V gene lookup returns CDR1 SGDLS and CDR2 YYNGEE. V was clipped by 2 bases and J by 1 base, with 12 bases between them. This CDR3 region has 15 residues. The CDR3 DNA is TGTGCCAGCAGCGTCGGCCAGGGCCTCCAAGAGACCCAGTACTTC. Translation: CASSVGQGLQETQYF.

The chain uses TRBV5-1 and TRBJ2-7; 8 nucleotides agree with TRBD1. CDR3 length equals 15 residues. Germline loops: CDR1 SGHRS, CDR2 YFSETQ. Trimming cost V 0 bases and J 1 base; bases outside gene matches: 3. CDR3 protein: CASSLEDRASYEQYF. In nucleotides, the CDR3 is TGCGCCAGCAGCTTGGAGGACAGGGCGTCCTACGAGCAGTACTTC.

On this clone: One end of the junction varies from germline; a read error may be responsible. The genes are TRBV13 and TRBJ1-2, with a weak D call TRBD1 (6 bases). Germline V gene sequence: CDR1 PRHDT, CDR2 FYEKMQ (reference sequence). The CDR3 is 14 residues long. The CDR3, as DNA: TGTGCCAGCAGCGTAGGGAGGGGGTACTATGGCTACACCTTC. Translated, it gives CASSVGRGYYGYTF. Together with reference TRBV13 and TRBJ1-2, the CDR3 gives the full variable domain: AAGVIQSPRHLIKEKRETATLKCYPIPRHDTVYWYQQGPGQDPQFLISFYEKMQSDKGSIPDRFSAQQFSDYHSELNMSSLELGDSALYFCASSVGRGYYGYTFGSGTRLTVV.

This rearrangement joins TRBV6-1 to TRBJ2-7, with TRBD2 as a possible D gene (6 bases). Per the germline V gene, CDR1 is MNHNS and CDR2 is SASEGT. This CDR3 is 15 amino acids long. V lost 4 bases, J lost 0 bases, and 13 bases lay in between. Here the CDR3 reads CASSGRDSNSYEQYF. The CDR3 DNA reads as TGTGCCAGCAGTGGGCGGGACTCCAACTCCTACGAGCAGTACTTC.